This section outlines one TCR beta chain sequence together with its context. This CDR3 has 13 residues. CDR1 is SNHLY and CDR2 is FYNNEI in the germline V gene. Trimming cost V 5 bases and J 6 bases; bases outside gene matches: 6. This record comes from a study of blood T cell repertoires in COVID-19. The table came from immunoSEQ multiplex PCR; TCRdb's copy has only in-frame clones and leaves some out. This sample has a few hundred thousand clones; 70% to 90% occur once, and the top ten carry around 3%. The sample comprised peripheral blood. This chain connects TRBV2 to TRBJ2-7; 8 nucleotides line up with TRBD2. The TCR was taken from a woman aged 25-40 years with active or convalescent COVID-19. Here the CDR3 reads CASSRGGYAEQYF. CDR3 nucleotide sequence: TGTGCCAGCAGTCGGGGGGGGTACGCCGAGCAGTACTTC.